The present T cell receptor (beta chain) was sequenced within a study of cytomegalovirus exposure and HLA in healthy donors. Study-level information: The 120 or so validation repertoires were reported in a later analysis to have been generated on the same platform as the approximately 700 first-cohort repertoires.

The donors were members of the validation cohort comprising approximately 120 subjects, separate from the roughly 730-subject first cohort. A note on this clone: The antigen is unknown.

The study, taken as a whole, reports: CMV antigen specificity of a few CMV-associated chains was confirmed in vitro. Some TCR beta chains (over 150 of them) were listed as cytomegalovirus-associated.

TCRdb keeps only in-frame clones here, not all; method: immunoSEQ multiplex PCR. The table records about 110,000 clones, 70% to 85% of them present only once. V lost 6 bases and J 4 bases, leaving 10 bases between the germline ends. Looked up from germline, CDR1 is SNHLY and CDR2 is FYNNEI. The CDR3 covers 13 residues. This chain joins TRBV2 and TRBJ2-1; no reliable D call. What was sequenced was PBMCs. The TCR originated in a woman under 30 in good health and CMV-seronegative. CDR3 nucleotide sequence: TGTGCCAGCAGCCCTGGCTTATACAATGAGCAGTTCTTC. This translates into CASSPGLYNEQFF.